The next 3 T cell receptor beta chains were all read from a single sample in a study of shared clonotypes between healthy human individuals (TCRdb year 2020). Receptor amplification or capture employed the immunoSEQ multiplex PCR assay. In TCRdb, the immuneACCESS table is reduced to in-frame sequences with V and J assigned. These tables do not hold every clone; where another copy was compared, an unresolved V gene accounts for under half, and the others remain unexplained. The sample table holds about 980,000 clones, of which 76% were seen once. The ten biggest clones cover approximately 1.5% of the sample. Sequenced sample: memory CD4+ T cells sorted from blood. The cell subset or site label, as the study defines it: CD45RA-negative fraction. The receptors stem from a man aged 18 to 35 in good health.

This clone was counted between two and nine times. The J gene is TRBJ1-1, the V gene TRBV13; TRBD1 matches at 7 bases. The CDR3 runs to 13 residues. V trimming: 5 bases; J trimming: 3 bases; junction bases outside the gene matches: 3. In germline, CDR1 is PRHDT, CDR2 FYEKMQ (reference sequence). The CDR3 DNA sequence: TGTGCCAGCAGCCGCGACAGGGACACTGAAGCTTTCTTT. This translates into CASSRDRDTEAFF.

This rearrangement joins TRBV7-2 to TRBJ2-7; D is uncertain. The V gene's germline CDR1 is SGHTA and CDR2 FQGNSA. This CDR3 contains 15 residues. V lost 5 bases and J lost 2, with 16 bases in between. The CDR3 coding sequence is TGTGCCAGCAGCCACGCCCAATCAACGACCTACGAGCAGTACTTC. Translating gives CASSHAQSTTYEQYF.

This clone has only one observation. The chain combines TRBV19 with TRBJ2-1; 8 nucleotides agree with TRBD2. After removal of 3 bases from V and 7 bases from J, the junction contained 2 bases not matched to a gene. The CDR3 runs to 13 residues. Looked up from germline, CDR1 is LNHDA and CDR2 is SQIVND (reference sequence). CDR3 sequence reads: CASSILAGNEQFF. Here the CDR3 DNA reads TGTGCCAGTAGTATCCTAGCGGGTAATGAGCAGTTCTTC.